This T cell receptor (beta chain) was sequenced during a study of blood T cell repertoires in COVID-19. Across the study: Whether acute or convalescent, the COVID-19 samples came from the United States, Italy and Spain. Sample material is recorded as cDNA or gDNA derived from T cells, B-cell-depleted T cells, or PBMCs.

In the authors' workflow: Amplified reference gene primers provided the basis for estimating nucleated cell counts. Sequenced by immunoSEQ multiplex PCR; TCRdb stores in-frame clones only, minus some. V, J and clone size are taken as reported in that table, and D and trimming were inferred from the DNA itself. The sample has approximately 100,000 clones, about 81% seen once. The CDR3 is 14 residues long. Looked up from germline, CDR1 is MNHEY and CDR2 is SVGAGI. Trimming at V came to 6 bases and at J to 8 bases, leaving 6 bases not matched to a gene. The clonotype was recovered from a woman aged 55-75 years with acute or convalescent COVID-19. The genes are TRBV6-5 and TRBJ1-4, with 10 nucleotides matching TRBD1. The sequencing sample was made of peripheral blood. The CDR3 coding sequence is TGTGCCAGCAGGCAGGACAGGGGGAGGGAAAAACTGTTTTTT. It specifies CASRQDRGREKLFF.